Below, one TCR beta chain is given with its context. These data come from a study of blood T cell repertoires in COVID-19. Germline assignment: CDR1 LNHDA and CDR2 SQIVND (reference sequence). The trim removed 5 bases at V and 5 bases at J, leaving 11 bases unmatched. This CDR3 comprises 16 residues. The authors' processing: Amplification from reference gene primers served as the basis for estimated nucleated cell counts. This table comes from immunoSEQ multiplex PCR, and its TCRdb copy is limited to in-frame clones, with some not included. That table supplies the V and J calls and clone size; D and trimming were determined from the DNA. The sample includes 150,000 to 200,000 clones, under 85% of them seen just once.

Source material: peripheral blood. This chain uses TRBV19 with TRBJ2-5, with TRBD1 matching 10 bases. This receptor was identified in a man aged 60 to 69 with active or convalescent COVID-19. CDR3: CASSRGTGAVLETQYF. CDR3 DNA sequence: TGTGCCAGTAGTCGGGGGACAGGGGCGGTGTTGGAGACCCAGTACTTC.